The 14 T cell receptor beta chains listed next were all sequenced from one sample in a study of T cell responses to AZD1222 COVID-19 vaccine. This table comes from immunoSEQ multiplex PCR, and its TCRdb copy is limited to in-frame clones, with some not included. The table has about 86,000 clones, about 91% seen once. This material consisted of peripheral blood, taken on day 0 of MenACWY control vaccination. These receptors came from an adult in good health.

This chain joins TRBV5-1 and TRBJ2-2, with D perhaps given as TRBD1 or TRBD2 (5 bases each). CDR1 is SGHRS, CDR2 YFSETQ, per germline. The CDR3 length is 17 residues. With 4 bases removed from V and 2 bases from J, the gap between germline ends came to 18 bases. As DNA, the CDR3 is TGCGCCAGCAGCGGGGGTGTAGGGCGTACCAACACCGGGGAGCTGTTTTTT. Translating it yields CASSGGVGRTNTGELFF.

The rearrangement uses TRBV6-5 and TRBJ2-3; 7 bases line up with TRBD1. J was trimmed by 5 bases and V by 6 bases; bases with no gene match: 8. CDR3 size: 14 residues. Germline values: CDR1 MNHEY, CDR2 SVGAGI. The CDR3 DNA sequence: TGTGCCAGCAGCCGAACAGGGGCCGGAGATACGCAGTATTTT. Amino acid sequence: CASSRTGAGDTQYF.

The rearrangement joins TRBV15 to TRBJ2-7; D is unresolved. V was clipped by 3 bases and J by 7 bases, with 22 bases between them. This CDR3 has 16 residues. From germline, CDR1 is LNHNV and CDR2 YYDKDF (reference sequence). DNA of the CDR3: TGTGCCACCAGCAGTAACGCCTTGATTCATCGTGGGGAGCAGTACTTC. It yields the protein CATSSNALIHRGEQYF.

The CDR3: CASSYSWNTEAFF. CDR3 sequence (DNA): TGTGCCAGCAGTTACTCGTGGAACACTGAAGCTTTCTTT. This chain links TRBV6-5 with TRBJ1-1; D unclear. The CDR3 is made up of 13 amino acids. The V gene's germline CDR1 is MNHEY and CDR2 SVGAGI. V lost 0 bases and J lost 1, with 3 bases in between.

The gene calls are TRBV5-1 and TRBJ2-1; D unresolved. V was clipped by 0 bases and J by 5 bases, with 6 bases between them. The germline gives CDR1 SGHRS, CDR2 YFSETQ. The CDR3 is 13 amino acids. The CDR3: CASSLDSNNEQFF. Written as DNA, the CDR3 is TGCGCCAGCAGCTTGGACAGCAACAATGAGCAGTTCTTC.

This chain connects TRBV6-5 to TRBJ2-1, with 9 bases lining up with TRBD1. In germline, CDR1 is MNHEY, CDR2 SVGAGI. This CDR3 spans 14 amino acids. Losses at the gene ends were 7 bases for V and 6 bases for J; bases not matched to a gene: 7. The CDR3 loop reads CASTRDREPNEQFF. In nucleotides, the CDR3 is TGTGCCAGCACCCGGGACAGGGAACCCAATGAGCAGTTCTTC.

The chain is built from TRBV28 and TRBJ2-7; 8 bases match TRBD2. The germline V gene has CDR1 MDHEN and CDR2 SYDVKM. This CDR3 is 13 amino acids long. J was trimmed by 3 bases and V by 6 bases; bases with no gene match: 4. CDR3 residues: CASSLLAVYEQYF. CDR3 nucleotides: TGTGCCAGCAGCTTACTAGCGGTCTACGAGCAGTACTTC.

CDR3 amino acids: CAWNGDADTQYF. The CDR3 coding sequence is TGTGCCTGGAACGGGGACGCAGATACGCAGTATTTT. The chain couples TRBV30 to TRBJ2-3; tentatively, D is TRBD1 or TRBD2 (5 bases each). The CDR3 runs to 12 residues. Deletions cut 4 bases from V and 4 bases from J, with 9 bases between. Germline CDR1 is GTSNPN and CDR2 is SVGIG (reference sequence).

The chain couples TRBV6-6 to TRBJ1-6, with no clear D. This CDR3 comprises 17 residues. Germline CDR1 and CDR2: MNHNY and SVGAGI (reference sequence). Trimming removed 5 bases at V and 1 base at J, with 15 bases between. Written as DNA, the CDR3 is TGTGCCAGCAGTCCGCGACGGTCAGAGTCCTATAATTCACCCCTCCACTTT. Its protein product is CASSPRRSESYNSPLHF.

CDR3 residues: CASSPQANEKLFF. Written as DNA, the CDR3 is TGTGCCAGCTCACCCCAGGCTAATGAAAAACTGTTTTTT. The V and J genes are TRBV18 and TRBJ1-4; no clear D gene. V was clipped by 3 bases and J by 3 bases, with 5 bases between them. The CDR3 contains 13 residues. Germline CDR1 and CDR2: KGHSH and LQKENI.

The chain has TRBV29-1 and TRBJ1-1; no clear D. Germline V CDR1 and CDR2: SQVTM, ANQGSEA. The V end was cut by 4 bases, the J end by 1 base, with 4 bases between. The CDR3 is 11 amino acids. The CDR3 here is CSVASNTEAFF. CDR3 bases: TGCAGCGTTGCCTCGAACACTGAAGCTTTCTTT.

V is TRBV15 and J is TRBJ1-1; 8 bases fit TRBD1. This CDR3 spans 14 amino acids. Germline V gene data show CDR1 as LNHNV and CDR2 as YYDKDF (reference sequence). The ends lost 7 bases at V and 1 base at J; junction bases unmatched: 5. CDR3 nucleotide sequence: TGTGCCACCACCCGGACAGGGAAGAACACTGAAGCTTTCTTT. Translation: CATTRTGKNTEAFF.

Notes on this clone: Different DNA sequences within this sample yield the same CDR3. CDR3 amino acids: CASSFGDQPQHF. CDR3 DNA: TGTGCCAGCAGCTTTGGGGATCAGCCCCAGCATTTT. This sequence joins TRBV7-9 and TRBJ1-5; no clear D. This CDR3 region has 12 residues. V lost 3 bases and J 5 bases, leaving 5 bases between the germline ends. CDR1 and CDR2 from the germline V gene are SEHNR and FQNEAQ (reference sequence). The full variable domain, rest sourced from reference TRBV7-9 and TRBJ1-5, is DTGVSQNPRHKITKRGQNVTFRCDPISEHNRLYWYRQTLGQGPEFLTYFQNEAQLEKSRLLSDRFSAERPKGSFSTLEIQRTEQGDSAMYLCASSFGDQPQHFGDGTRLSIL.

This sequence joins TRBV3-1 (or the pseudogene TRBV3-2) and TRBJ2-3; D is unclear. The CDR3 extends over 13 amino acids. Deletions cut 5 bases from V and 5 bases from J, with 11 bases between. CDR1 is LGHDT, CDR2 YNNKEL, per germline (reference sequence). The CDR3 here is CASSTHWGDTQYF. The CDR3 DNA is TGTGCCAGCAGCACCCACTGGGGAGATACGCAGTATTTT.